Below are 10 T cell receptor beta chains sequenced from a single sample in a study of blood T cell repertoires in COVID-19. Assay used: immunoSEQ multiplex PCR; TCRdb lists only in-frame clones, some missing. The data contain some 200,000 clones, 85% to 90% of them seen just once; the ten biggest clones take up 0.6% to 1%. Sequencing was done on a sample of peripheral blood. These receptors all stem from a woman aged 70-85 years with acute or convalescent COVID-19.

This clone has a single count. The genes are TRBV18 and TRBJ2-3; D is uncertain. The CDR3 has 13 amino acids. Trimming cost V 3 bases and J 0 bases, with 4 bases left between them. The germline V gene has CDR1 KGHSH and CDR2 LQKENI. Here the CDR3 reads CASSPQSTDTQYF. The CDR3, as DNA: TGTGCCAGCTCACCGCAGAGCACAGATACGCAGTATTTT.

Only a few counts were recorded for this clone. CDR3 sequence: CASSLNRGPQGEQFF. The CDR3 coding sequence is TGTGCCAGCAGCTTAAATCGCGGCCCCCAGGGTGAGCAGTTCTTC. This chain connects TRBV11-2 to TRBJ2-1; TRBD1 might be the D (5 bases). The germline CDR1 and CDR2 sequences are SGHAT and FQNNGV. Trimming removed 2 bases at V and 9 bases at J, with 17 bases between. This CDR3 has 15 residues. The full variable domain, rest sourced from reference TRBV11-2 and TRBJ2-1, is EAGVAQSPRYKIIEKRQSVAFWCNPISGHATLYWYQQILGQGPKLLIQFQNNGVVDDSQLPKDRFSAERLKGVDSTLKIQPAKLEDSAVYLCASSLNRGPQGEQFFGPGTRLTVL.

The chain combines TRBV6-2 or TRBV6-3 with TRBJ2-5, with 12 bases identical to TRBD1. With V trimmed by 0 bases and J by 7 bases, 9 bases remained unmatched. This CDR3 contains 17 residues. Germline lookup yields CDR1 MNHEY and CDR2 SVGEGT. Here the CDR3 reads CASSYSGTGGHVRTQYF. The CDR3, as DNA: TGTGCCAGCAGTTACTCCGGGACAGGGGGCCACGTGAGGACCCAGTACTTC.

The chain has TRBV19 and TRBJ1-2; 8 bases match TRBD1. The CDR3 is 13 amino acids. Germline CDR1 reads LNHDA; CDR2 reads SQIVND (reference sequence). V was clipped by 8 bases and J by 8 bases; unmatched bases: 10. The CDR3 here is CASSFRGQRGYTF. The CDR3 region has the DNA TGTGCCAGTTCCTTCAGGGGGCAGCGAGGCTACACCTTC.

The chain joins TRBV19 to TRBJ2-6; 8 nucleotides agree with TRBD1. The CDR3 is 19 amino acids. After removal of 4 bases from V and 2 bases from J, the junction contained 13 bases not matched to a gene. Germline lookup yields CDR1 LNHDA and CDR2 SQIVND (reference sequence). The CDR3 reads CASSSRLTGVSAGANVLTF. The CDR3 DNA follows: TGTGCCAGTAGTAGCAGATTGACAGGGGTGTCGGCTGGGGCCAACGTCCTGACTTTC.

The V and J genes are TRBV5-1 and TRBJ2-1; D might be TRBD1 (5 bases). Trimming stripped 4 bases from V and 10 bases from J, with 24 bases between. The CDR3 length is 16 residues. Germline-derived CDR1 and CDR2 are SGHRS and YFSETQ. CDR3 DNA sequence: TGCGCCAGCAGCCCGCACTGGGGCCGAGACGCAGCCGAGCAGTTCTTC. Its protein product is CASSPHWGRDAAEQFF.

The rearrangement links TRBV18 to TRBJ1-1; a possible D gene is TRBD1 (5 bases). V lost 4 bases and J lost 1, with 7 bases in between. The CDR3 totals 13 residues. Germline values: CDR1 KGHSH, CDR2 LQKENI. The CDR3 reads CASSQTENTEAFF. DNA for the CDR3: TGTGCCAGCTCACAGACAGAGAACACTGAAGCTTTCTTT.

The chain links TRBV18 to TRBJ1-4; D call uncertain. Trimming removed 2 bases from V and 4 bases from J, with 23 bases in between. Looked up from germline, CDR1 is KGHSH and CDR2 is LQKENI. There are 19 residues in the CDR3. This chain's CDR3 is CASSPTRDSARINNEKLFF. The CDR3 DNA reads TGTGCCAGCTCACCAACGAGGGATTCTGCCCGTATTAATAATGAAAAACTGTTTTTT. The full variable domain, its missing parts supplied by reference TRBV18 and TRBJ1-4, is NAGVMQNPRHLVRRRGQEARLRCSPMKGHSHVYWYRQLPEEGLKFMVYLQKENIIDESGMPKERFSAEFPKEGPSILRIQQVVRGDSAAYFCASSPTRDSARINNEKLFFGSGTQLSVL.

The V call is TRBV7-9, the J call TRBJ1-2, with D perhaps matching TRBD1 (5 bases). V was clipped by 1 base and J by 2 bases, with 11 bases between them. CDR3 length: 15 amino acids. Germline values: CDR1 SEHNR, CDR2 FQNEAQ (reference sequence). The CDR3 DNA reads TGTGCCAGCAGCTTAGAATCGGGGGTCAACTATGGCTACACCTTC. Translating it yields CASSLESGVNYGYTF. Full variable domain (remainder filled in from reference TRBV7-9 and TRBJ1-2): DTGVSQNPRHKITKRGQNVTFRCDPISEHNRLYWYRQTLGQGPEFLTYFQNEAQLEKSRLLSDRFSAERPKGSFSTLEIQRTEQGDSAMYLCASSLESGVNYGYTFGSGTRLTVV.

The chain uses TRBV2 and TRBJ1-5, with D unresolved. Germline CDR1 is SNHLY and CDR2 is FYNNEI. Trimming took off 7 bases at V and 11 bases at J, with 18 bases between the two ends. The CDR3 length is 13 residues. Here the CDR3 reads CASTERGIGAQHF. The CDR3 region has the DNA TGTGCCAGCACCGAGAGAGGGATTGGGGCCCAGCATTTT.